This passage covers 21 T cell receptor beta chains from one sample sequenced in a study of T cell repertoires in cytomegalovirus infection. Their antigens remain unidentified. TCRdb recomputed calls from the reads with MiXCR, one row per CDR3 protein. This sample has 450,000 to 600,000 distinct CDR3 sequences, with 30% to 40% found just once. Sequencing used cultured PBMCs, obtained from culture after CMV antigen stimulation. These receptor sequences come from a human donor in good health (CMV status not recorded). Some clones in this sample may be carry-over from other donors' samples.

This chain links TRBV11-3 with TRBJ1-1, with D uncertain. This CDR3 region has 14 residues. The V and J ends lost 5 bases and 6 bases respectively, with 16 bases between them. The germline gives CDR1 SGHNT, CDR2 YENEEA. For the CDR3, the DNA is TGTGCCAGCAGCCCAAATACAGTCCTTTCTGAAGCTTTCTTT. Translation: CASSPNTVLSEAFF.

This clonotype turned up a few times. The V call is TRBV5-1, the J call TRBJ2-1; 10 bases are shared with TRBD2. The ends lost 0 bases at V and 0 bases at J; junction bases unmatched: 9. This CDR3 spans 19 amino acids. Germline CDR1 reads SGHRS; CDR2 reads YFSETQ. CDR3 sequence: CASSLEREGPVSSYNEQFF. The CDR3 DNA follows: TGCGCCAGCAGCTTGGAGCGGGAGGGCCCCGTCAGCTCCTACAATGAGCAGTTCTTC.

The chain recombines TRBV11-2 with TRBJ2-1; possible D gene TRBD2, 6 bases. Per germline, CDR1 SGHAT and CDR2 FQNNGV. V was clipped by 6 bases and J by 7 bases, with 16 bases between them. The CDR3 totals 14 residues. CDR3 bases: TGTGCCAGCAGTAGCGGTCGCCCCGGGAATGAGCAGTTCTTC. Protein product: CASSSGRPGNEQFF.

As regards this clonotype: Because it lacks the conserved phenylalanine or tryptophan at the end, this CDR3 is likely a read error. This chain joins TRBV7-2 and TRBJ1-5, with D unclear. There are 13 residues in the CDR3. CDR1 and CDR2 (germline): SGHTA, FQGNSA. V was trimmed by 0 bases and J by 5 bases, leaving 5 bases between them. CDR3 bases: TGTGCCAGCAGCTTAGCTCGGGATCAGCCCCAGCATTTG. Its protein is CASSLARDQPQHL.

This clonotype came up a few times. The gene calls are TRBV28 and TRBJ2-1, with TRBD2 matching 14 bases. Germline V gene sequence: CDR1 MDHEN, CDR2 SYDVKM. Trimming removed 0 bases from V and 3 bases from J; junction bases left unmatched: 7. The CDR3 spans 19 residues. The CDR3 reads CASSLWVTSGRASYNEQFF. The CDR3 DNA reads TGTGCCAGCAGTTTATGGGTGACTAGCGGGAGGGCCAGCTACAATGAGCAGTTCTTC.

The rearrangement links TRBV4-2 to TRBJ2-7; D not resolved. The V and J ends lost 1 base and 0 bases respectively, with 13 bases between them. This CDR3 comprises 16 residues. Per germline, CDR1 LGHNA and CDR2 YNFKEQ. CDR3 protein: CASSQVDGASSYEQYF. The CDR3 region has the DNA TGTGCCAGCAGCCAAGTGGACGGAGCGAGCTCCTACGAGCAGTACTTC.

This chain links TRBV6-6 with TRBJ1-1; 7 bases fit TRBD1. The V gene's germline CDR1 is MNHNY and CDR2 SVGAGI (reference sequence). Trimming at V came to 2 bases and at J to 4 bases, leaving 7 bases not matched to a gene. The CDR3 loop spans 15 amino acids. In DNA form, the CDR3 reads TGTGCCAGCAGTTACACCCAGGGGGGGACCACTGAAGCTTTCTTT. Protein product: CASSYTQGGTTEAFF.

The genes are TRBV12-3 or TRBV12-4 and TRBJ2-2, with TRBD2 as a possible D gene (5 bases). The length of the CDR3 is 15 residues. Trimming removed 7 bases at V and 2 bases at J, with 14 bases between. CDR3 sequence: CASKVSGTNTGELFF. Written as DNA, the CDR3 is TGTGCCAGCAAGGTCAGCGGAACTAACACCGGGGAGCTGTTTTTT.

This clonotype was counted at least ten times. CDR3 residues: CASSLVGGSQYF. The CDR3 bases are TGTGCCAGCAGCTTAGTAGGGGGCTCGCAGTATTTT. This sequence joins TRBV7-8 and TRBJ2-3; TRBD1 matches at 7 bases. V lost 1 base, J lost 10 bases, and 2 bases stayed unmatched. This CDR3 is 12 amino acids long. Germline V gene lookup returns CDR1 SGHVS and CDR2 FQNEAQ.

V usage is TRBV19 and J usage is TRBJ1-5; D is unresolved. The CDR3 sequence is 16 residues long. V was trimmed by 2 bases and J by 0 bases, leaving 11 bases between them. Germline assignment: CDR1 LNHDA and CDR2 SQIVND (reference sequence). The CDR3 reads CASSIPRTNSNQPQHF. CDR3 in DNA: TGTGCCAGTAGTATACCCCGGACTAATAGCAATCAGCCCCAGCATTTT.

This clonotype has only a few counts. V is TRBV12-3 or TRBV12-4 and J is TRBJ1-2, with 8 bases aligning to TRBD1. The trim removed 5 bases at V and 2 bases at J, leaving 4 bases unmatched. This CDR3 comprises 14 residues. This chain's CDR3 is CASSLRDRNYGYTF. CDR3 DNA sequence: TGTGCCAGCAGTCTCCGGGACAGGAACTATGGCTACACCTTC.

This clonotype was seen only a few times. The chain combines TRBV27 with TRBJ2-5, with D perhaps being TRBD1 or TRBD2 (5 bases each). CDR3 length equals 15 residues. Germline CDR1 MNHEY, CDR2 SMNVEV (reference sequence). Trimming removed 7 bases at V and 7 bases at J, with 22 bases between. The CDR3 nucleotides are TGTGCCAGCACCCTAACCGGGACGGCCGTTGGGACCCAGTACTTC. Amino acid sequence: CASTLTGTAVGTQYF.

V usage is TRBV29-1 and J usage is TRBJ1-1; D gene uncertain. This CDR3 comprises 10 residues. Germline lookup yields CDR1 SQVTM and CDR2 ANQGSEA. V was pared by 4 bases and J by 6 bases, with 6 bases between. CDR3 sequence reads: CSVGDAEAFF. The CDR3 DNA reads TGCAGCGTTGGCGACGCTGAAGCTTTCTTT. Filled out from reference TRBV29-1 and TRBJ1-1, the complete variable domain reads SAVISQKPSRDICQRGTSLTIQCQVDSQVTMMFWYRQQPGQSLTLIATANQGSEATYESGFVIDKFPISRPNLTFSTLTVSNMSPEDSSIYLCSVGDAEAFFGQGTRLTVV.

This clonotype was counted ten times or more. This chain connects TRBV12-3 or TRBV12-4 to TRBJ1-4; D call uncertain. The CDR3 has 14 residues. Between the trimmed V and J ends, which lost 3 bases and 1 base, there was a span of 6 bases. The CDR3 spells CASSFVGTNEKLFF. CDR3 bases: TGTGCCAGCAGTTTTGTGGGAACTAATGAAAAACTGTTTTTT.

V gene TRBV30 combines with J gene TRBJ2-5; TRBD2 aligns across 7 bases. This CDR3 has 13 residues. Germline CDR1 is GTSNPN and CDR2 is SVGIG (reference sequence). The chain's CDR3 is CDSAGTYQETQYF. In DNA form, the CDR3 reads TGTGACTCAGCGGGAACGTACCAAGAGACCCAGTACTTC.

The V call is TRBV29-1, the J call TRBJ1-3; D perhaps matches TRBD1 (5 bases). The V end lost 3 bases, the J end lost 7 bases, and 13 bases lay between the germline ends. The CDR3 has 13 residues. CDR1 and CDR2 from the germline V gene are SQVTM and ANQGSEA. The CDR3 reads CSVEGPPGNTIYF. For the CDR3, the DNA is TGCAGCGTTGAGGGGCCCCCAGGGAACACCATATATTTT.

This clonotype was observed a few times. The CDR3 nucleotides are TGTGCCAGCAGTTACGGGGCGGGACTAGCAACGAACAATGAGCAGTTCTTC. Protein sequence: CASSYGAGLATNNEQFF. The chain joins TRBV6-2 or TRBV6-3 to TRBJ2-1; the match to TRBD2 covers 9 bases. The length of the CDR3 is 17 residues. The V and J ends lost 2 bases and 5 bases, in that order; junction bases with no gene match: 10. Germline CDR1 is MNHEY and CDR2 is SVGEGT.

This clonotype was detected many times. V is TRBV7-6 and J is TRBJ2-5; TRBD1 agrees at 7 bases. Germline values: CDR1 SGHVS, CDR2 FNYEAQ. With V trimmed by 3 bases and J by 5 bases, 12 bases remained unmatched. The CDR3 has 16 residues. CDR3 loop: CASSLAITGTAETQYF. The CDR3 DNA sequence: TGTGCCAGCAGCTTGGCCATTACCGGGACAGCGGAGACCCAGTACTTC.

The chain uses TRBV27 and TRBJ1-2, with 7 positions matching TRBD1. Trimming at V came to 4 bases and at J to 4 bases, leaving 6 bases not matched to a gene. The CDR3 sequence is 14 residues long. Looked up from germline, CDR1 is MNHEY and CDR2 is SMNVEV (reference sequence). The CDR3 DNA is TGTGCCAGCAGTTACACAGGGGAGGCCTATGGCTACACCTTC. It is translated as CASSYTGEAYGYTF.

This clonotype was detected a few times. The V call is TRBV6-5, the J call TRBJ1-5; D ambiguous. CDR1 and CDR2 from the germline V gene are MNHEY and SVGAGI. The V gene lost 0 bases and the J gene lost 3 bases, with 6 bases spanning the gap. This CDR3 region has 14 residues. Here the CDR3 reads CASSYSGHNQPQHF. The CDR3 coding sequence is TGTGCCAGCAGTTACTCTGGTCACAATCAGCCCCAGCATTTT.

This chain connects TRBV2 to TRBJ2-7, with 9 positions matching TRBD2. Germline values: CDR1 SNHLY, CDR2 FYNNEI. This CDR3 is 16 amino acids long. V lost 6 bases and J lost 4; bases outside the gene matches: 13. This chain's CDR3 is CASRHPFSGSPYEQYF. Here the CDR3 DNA reads TGTGCCAGCAGACACCCGTTTAGCGGGAGTCCTTACGAGCAGTACTTC.